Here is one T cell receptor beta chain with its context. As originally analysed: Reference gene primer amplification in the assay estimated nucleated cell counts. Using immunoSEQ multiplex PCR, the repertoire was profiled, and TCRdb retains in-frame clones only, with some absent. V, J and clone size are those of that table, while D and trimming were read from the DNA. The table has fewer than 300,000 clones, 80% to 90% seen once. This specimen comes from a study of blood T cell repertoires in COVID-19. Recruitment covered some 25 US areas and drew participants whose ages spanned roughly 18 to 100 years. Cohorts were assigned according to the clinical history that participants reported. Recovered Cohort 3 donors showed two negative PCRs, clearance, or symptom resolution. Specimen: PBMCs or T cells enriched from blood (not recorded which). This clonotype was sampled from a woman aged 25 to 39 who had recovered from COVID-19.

The CDR3 DNA reads TGTGCCATCAGTGACCAAGGACAAGACTATGGCTACACCTTC. Translation gives CAISDQGQDYGYTF. The chain recombines TRBV10-3 with TRBJ1-2; TRBD1 is a possible D gene (5 bases). CDR1 and CDR2 (germline): ENHRY, SYGVKD. This CDR3 contains 14 residues. Trimming took 3 bases from V and 3 from J, leaving 11 bases between them.